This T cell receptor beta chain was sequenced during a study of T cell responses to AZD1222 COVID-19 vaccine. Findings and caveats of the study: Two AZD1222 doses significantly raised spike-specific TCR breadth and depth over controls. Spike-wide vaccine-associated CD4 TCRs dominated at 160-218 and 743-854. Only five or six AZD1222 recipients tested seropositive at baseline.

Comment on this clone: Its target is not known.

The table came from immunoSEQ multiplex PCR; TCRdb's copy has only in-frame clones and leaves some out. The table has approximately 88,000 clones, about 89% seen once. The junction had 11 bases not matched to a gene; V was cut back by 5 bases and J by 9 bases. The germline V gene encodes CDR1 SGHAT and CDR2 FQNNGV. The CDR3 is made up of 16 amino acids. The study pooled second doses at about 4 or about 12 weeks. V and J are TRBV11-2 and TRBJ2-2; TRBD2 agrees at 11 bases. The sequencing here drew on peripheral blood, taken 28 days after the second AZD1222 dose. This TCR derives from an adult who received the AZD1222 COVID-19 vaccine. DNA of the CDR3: TGTGCCAGCAGCCCCCCCAAACTAGCGGGGGTGAGGGAGCTGTTTTTT. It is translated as CASSPPKLAGVRELFF. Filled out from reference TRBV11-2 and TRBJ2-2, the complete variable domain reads EAGVAQSPRYKIIEKRQSVAFWCNPISGHATLYWYQQILGQGPKLLIQFQNNGVVDDSQLPKDRFSAERLKGVDSTLKIQPAKLEDSAVYLCASSPPKLAGVRELFFGEGSRLTVL.